The entry below describes one T cell receptor (beta chain). The antigen is not known. This record belongs to a study of OX40 agonist ivuxolimab in advanced cancers. Study in general: Each patient was given ivuxolimab into a vein every 2 weeks, at 0.01 to 10 mg/kg.

Study-wide results and caveats: Relatively little clonal expansion, among the lowest observed, appeared in partial responders at 0.1-3.0 mg/kg. Expanded clones belonging to CD8+ T cells outnumbered, on average, those of CD4+.

Clones were sequenced by immunoSEQ multiplex PCR, and TCRdb holds only the in-frame ones, with some missing. The sample carries tens of thousands of clones, 86% recorded once. V was shortened by 9 bases and J by 0 bases, with 13 bases between the two germline ends. The CDR3 runs 15 residues. Germline CDR1 and CDR2: SGHNT and YYREEE (reference sequence). This TCR was sampled from an adult with an advanced solid tumor such as melanoma, head and neck, liver or kidney cancer. This sequence joins TRBV5-4 and TRBJ2-6, with D uncertain. The source was CD4+ or CD8+ T cells sorted from blood, collected in a trial of the OX40 agonist ivuxolimab. CDR3 loop: CATSDGDSGANVLTF. CDR3 bases: TGTGCCACTTCGGACGGAGACTCTGGGGCCAACGTCCTGACTTTC. Using reference TRBV5-4 and TRBJ2-6 for the parts outside the CDR3, the full variable domain is ETGVTQSPTHLIKTRGQQVTLRCSSQSGHNTVSWYQQALGQGPQFIFQYYREEENGRGNFPPRFSGLQFPNYSSELNVNALELDDSALYLCATSDGDSGANVLTFGAGSRLTVL.